Listed below are T cell receptor beta chains from one sample, sequenced in a study of cytomegalovirus exposure and HLA in healthy donors. TCRdb keeps only in-frame clones here, not all; method: immunoSEQ multiplex PCR. The sample consists of about 240,000 clones, 70% to 90% of them appearing once. The sequencing input was PBMCs. All receptors come from a girl aged 2 to 10 in good health and CMV-seronegative. Each CDR3 is given with its conserved first and last residue. The order of the fields is clone size, J gene, V gene, D gene, CDR3 protein, CDR3 DNA. D genes are given only for firm matches. Rows may omit the clone size; those that give it use once, few, many or a size class.

-,TRBJ1-1,TRBV7-3,TRBD1,CASSSNSGQIEAFF,TGTGCCAGCAGCTCTAACTCGGGACAGATAGAAGCTTTCTTT
-,TRBJ2-7,TRBV6-4,TRBD2,CASSALAGYEQYF,TGTGCCAGCAGTGCGCTAGCGGGGTACGAGCAGTACTTC
-,TRBJ2-7,TRBV10-3,TRBD2,CAIRLSIAGENEQYF,TGTGCCATCAGACTTTCGATAGCGGGAGAGAACGAGCAGTACTTC
-,TRBJ2-1,TRBV5-1,-,CASSLVGGGHNEQFF,TGCGCCAGCAGCTTGGTGGGGGGGGGCCACAATGAGCAGTTCTTC
-,TRBJ1-1,TRBV25-1,-,CASSDYGADTEAFF,TGTGCCAGCAGTGATTATGGGGCGGACACTGAAGCTTTCTTT
few,TRBJ1-1,TRBV7-6,TRBD1,CASSSSLTGGANTEAFF,TGTGCCAGCAGCTCCTCCTTGACAGGGGGGGCAAACACTGAAGCTTTCTTT
-,TRBJ2-7,TRBV12-5,TRBD1,CASGLGRDRGRTYEQYF,TGTGCTAGTGGTTTGGGCCGGGACAGGGGGCGCACCTACGAGCAGTACTTC
once,TRBJ2-5,TRBV9,-,CASSVGRGETQYF,TGTGCCAGCAGCGTAGGACGGGGGGAGACCCAGTACTTC
few,TRBJ2-7,TRBV19,TRBD1,CASSAQGIGSEQYF,TGTGCCAGTAGTGCACAGGGGATCGGCTCCGAGCAGTACTTC
-,TRBJ2-1,TRBV6-5,TRBD1,CASSLSGSGGEQFF,TGTGCCAGCAGCCTATCTGGATCAGGGGGTGAGCAGTTCTTC
-,TRBJ2-2,TRBV5-1,TRBD2,CASSPPREGLAGGHITGELFF,TGCGCCAGCAGCCCCCCCCGTGAGGGACTAGCGGGGGGGCATATCACCGGGGAGCTGTTTTTT
-,TRBJ2-7,TRBV6-5,TRBD1,CASSPGQRSYEQYF,TGTGCCAGCAGCCCGGGACAGAGATCCTACGAGCAGTACTTC
-,TRBJ2-7,TRBV5-5,TRBD1,CASSHSRDRVGFEQYF,TGTGCCAGCAGCCACTCGAGGGACAGGGTAGGTTTCGAGCAGTACTTC
-,TRBJ2-7,TRBV5-1,-,CASSLSGRGAEQYF,TGCGCCAGCAGCTTGTCGGGACGCGGGGCTGAGCAGTACTTC
once,TRBJ2-7,TRBV5-1,TRBD2,CASSLSRESEQYF,TGCGCCAGCAGCTTATCGCGGGAGAGCGAGCAGTACTTC